The 20 T cell receptor beta chains given below trace back to one sample, sequenced in a study of graft-versus-host responses after intestinal transplantation (dated by TCRdb to about 2021). The library was produced with the immunoSEQ multiplex PCR assay. TCRdb holds this immuneACCESS table with in-frame rearrangements only. Some clones are missing; in checked studies, unresolved V genes explain under half, and the rest has no known cause. Counted in this sample were approximately 18,000 clones; roughly 86% of them appeared once. Less than 10% of the sample is held by the ten biggest clonotypes. The source material was PBMCs, sampled 230 to 240 days after intestinal transplant. These receptors were obtained from a human patient who received an intestinal transplant, so some T cells may come from the graft donor.

V is TRBV4-3 and J is TRBJ2-1, with D unclear. CDR1 LGHNA and CDR2 YSLEER come from the germline V gene. CDR3 length: 16 amino acids. Trimming removed 2 bases from V and 2 bases from J, with 13 bases in between. The CDR3 sequence is CASSQTPVPTYNEQFF. The CDR3 nucleotides are TGCGCCAGCAGCCAAACTCCCGTACCTACCTACAATGAGCAGTTCTTC.

J is TRBJ2-2 and V is TRBV6-5, with a possible D match to TRBD2 (5 bases). The CDR3 is made up of 14 amino acids. From germline, CDR1 is MNHEY and CDR2 SVGAGI. Trimming removed 3 bases from V and 6 bases from J, with 11 bases in between. CDR3 amino acids: CASSYLGRPGELFF. The CDR3 DNA reads TGTGCCAGCAGTTATTTGGGGAGACCCGGGGAGCTGTTTTTT.

The chain links TRBV6-5 to TRBJ1-2; the D is unclear. V was shortened by 4 bases and J by 8 bases, with 17 bases between the two germline ends. Looked up from germline, CDR1 is MNHEY and CDR2 is SVGAGI. This CDR3 spans 14 amino acids. DNA for the CDR3: TGTGCCAGCAGTTTATCCCTCCGGGCGGACGGCTACACCTTC. This codes for CASSLSLRADGYTF.

The genes are TRBV5-4 and TRBJ2-5; 7 bases match TRBD2. Germline lookup yields CDR1 SGHNT and CDR2 YYREEE (reference sequence). CDR3 length equals 16 residues. The V and J ends lost 0 bases and 5 bases, in that order; junction bases with no gene match: 10. CDR3 DNA sequence: TGTGCCAGCAGCTTGGGGGTAGGGAGGGGCTTCGAGACCCAGTACTTC. Translation gives CASSLGVGRGFETQYF.

This chain links TRBV4-1 with TRBJ2-2; unclear D gene. The germline V gene encodes CDR1 MGHRA and CDR2 YSYEKL. CDR3 length: 12 residues. Trimming took 4 bases from V and 3 from J, leaving 3 bases between them. The CDR3 DNA reads as TGCGCCAGCAGCCGGGACACCGGGGAGCTGTTTTTT. Residues: CASSRDTGELFF.

The chain links TRBV10-3 to TRBJ2-7; 9 bases align to TRBD2. Germline loops: CDR1 ENHRY, CDR2 SYGVKD. The CDR3 loop spans 14 amino acids. Trimming at V came to 10 bases and at J to 4 bases, leaving 11 bases not matched to a gene. In nucleotides, the CDR3 is TGTGCCACCCAAAGCTTAGCGGGGGTGTACGAGCAGTACTTC. Translated, it gives CATQSLAGVYEQYF.

The CDR3 here is CASEQGSYNEQFF. The CDR3 DNA sequence: TGTGCCAGCGAACAGGGGTCCTACAATGAGCAGTTCTTC. V gene TRBV2 combines with J gene TRBJ2-1; 7 bases map to TRBD1. CDR1 and CDR2 (germline): SNHLY, FYNNEI. This CDR3 is built from 13 residues. The V gene end was trimmed by 8 bases and the J gene end by 1 base; junction bases not matched to a gene: 2.

The chain is built from TRBV29-1 and TRBJ1-4; no clear D gene. Trimming stripped 0 bases from V and 0 bases from J, with 14 bases between. The CDR3 length is 17 residues. The germline V gene encodes CDR1 SQVTM and CDR2 ANQGSEA. Here the CDR3 DNA reads TGCAGCGTTGAAGATCCGGGAGGGTCTGCAACTAATGAAAAACTGTTTTTT. Amino acid sequence: CSVEDPGGSATNEKLFF.

This chain joins TRBV9 and TRBJ2-1, with 9 bases fitting TRBD2. The CDR3 is 16 amino acids. The germline gives CDR1 SGDLS, CDR2 YYNGEE. J was trimmed by 1 base and V by 3 bases; bases with no gene match: 5. The CDR3 here is CASSAGLAISYNEQFF. In DNA, the CDR3 is TGTGCCAGCAGCGCCGGACTAGCGATTTCCTACAATGAGCAGTTCTTC.

CDR3 nucleotide sequence: TGTGCCAGCTCACAGGACAACTATGGCTACACCTTC. It yields the protein CASSQDNYGYTF. The chain combines TRBV18 with TRBJ1-2; D unclear. The CDR3 is 12 residues long. Germline V gene sequence: CDR1 KGHSH, CDR2 LQKENI. V shed 4 bases and J shed 2 bases, with 5 bases lying between them.

CDR3 sequence: CASSQSWRPEAYEQYF. In nucleotides, the CDR3 is TGCGCCAGCAGTCAATCGTGGCGGCCAGAGGCCTACGAGCAGTACTTC. The chain links TRBV23-1 to TRBJ2-5; unclear D gene. Near its end, the DNA agrees better with TRBJ2-7, so the J call may be wrong. TRBV23-1 is reported as an ORF; its role is uncertain. The CDR3 is 16 residues long.

The V call is TRBV9, the J call TRBJ2-1, with D possibly being TRBD1 (6 bases). This CDR3 is 15 amino acids long. CDR1 is SGDLS, CDR2 YYNGEE, per germline. Deletions cut 4 bases from V and 4 bases from J, with 15 bases between. CDR3 residues: CASSPGTYPYNEQFF. The CDR3 DNA reads TGTGCCAGCAGCCCCGGGACATACCCATACAATGAGCAGTTCTTC.

The table lists this clone with a count of one. V gene TRBV11-2 combines with J gene TRBJ1-3, with D possibly TRBD1 on 6 matching bases. The CDR3 is made up of 14 amino acids. V lost 9 bases and J 0 bases, leaving 12 bases between the germline ends. The V gene's germline CDR1 is SGHAT and CDR2 FQNNGV. This chain's CDR3 is CASSQGHSGNTIYF. In nucleotides, the CDR3 is TGTGCCAGTTCACAGGGCCACTCTGGAAACACCATATATTTT. Together with reference TRBV11-2 and TRBJ1-3, the CDR3 gives the full variable domain: EAGVAQSPRYKIIEKRQSVAFWCNPISGHATLYWYQQILGQGPKLLIQFQNNGVVDDSQLPKDRFSAERLKGVDSTLKIQPAKLEDSAVYLCASSQGHSGNTIYFGEGSWLTVV.

The V and J genes are TRBV7-2 and TRBJ2-1, with D unresolved. Germline V gene data show CDR1 as SGHTA and CDR2 as FQGNSA. The CDR3 runs to 16 residues. The V end lost 0 bases, the J end lost 0 bases, and 9 bases lay between the germline ends. CDR3 coding DNA: TGTGCCAGCAGCTTAGCAGTGGGCGGCTCCTACAATGAGCAGTTCTTC. Its protein is CASSLAVGGSYNEQFF.

This clone was recorded only once. V gene TRBV19 combines with J gene TRBJ1-5; D is ambiguous. V lost 3 bases to trimming and J lost 0 bases, with 9 bases between them. CDR1 is LNHDA, CDR2 SQIVND, per germline (reference sequence). The CDR3 is 15 residues long. The CDR3 here is CASSIFGNSNQPQHF. CDR3 in DNA: TGTGCCAGTAGTATTTTTGGCAATAGCAATCAGCCCCAGCATTTT.

The V and J genes are TRBV5-1 and TRBJ2-1; 7 bases agree with TRBD2. Germline V CDR1 and CDR2: SGHRS, YFSETQ. Trimming took 4 bases from V and 0 from J; bases not matched to a gene: 7. The CDR3 sequence is 16 residues long. In nucleotides, the CDR3 is TGCGCCAGCAGCCCATCGGGGGGTAGCTCCTACAATGAGCAGTTCTTC. Amino acids: CASSPSGGSSYNEQFF.

The rearrangement links TRBV11-3 to TRBJ2-5; D remains unclear. V lost 5 bases to trimming and J lost 6 bases, with 10 bases between them. The germline V gene has CDR1 SGHNT and CDR2 YENEEA. The CDR3 is 12 residues long. CDR3 DNA: TGTGCCAGCAGCCGCCCAGGCCAGACCCAGTACTTC. It yields the protein CASSRPGQTQYF. The variable domain in full, completed from reference TRBV11-3 and TRBJ2-5, reads EAGVVQSPRYKIIEKKQPVAFWCNPISGHNTLYWYLQNLGQGPELLIRYENEEAVDDSQLPKDRFSAERLKGVDSTLKIQPAELGDSAVYLCASSRPGQTQYFGPGTRLLVL.

The chain employs TRBV19 and TRBJ1-1, with D possibly TRBD1 on 5 matching bases. The CDR3 has 13 residues. In germline, CDR1 is LNHDA, CDR2 SQIVND (reference sequence). V was cut by 6 bases and J by 1 base, with 9 bases left in between. The CDR3 protein is CASSIGGNTEAFF. The CDR3 DNA reads TGTGCCAGTAGCATTGGGGGGAACACTGAAGCTTTCTTT.

The chain links TRBV6-4 to TRBJ2-3; 8 nucleotides agree with TRBD2. CDR1 MRHNA and CDR2 SNTAGT come from the germline V gene. CDR3 length: 15 amino acids. V lost 0 bases, J lost 4 bases, and 3 bases stayed unmatched. CDR3 protein: CASSDSLSGADTQYF. The CDR3 region has the DNA TGTGCCAGCAGTGACTCGCTTAGCGGGGCAGATACGCAGTATTTT.

This clone occurred once. J is TRBJ1-4 and V is TRBV5-1, with D uncertain. This CDR3 is 21 amino acids long. V was shortened by 3 bases and J by 0 bases, with 27 bases between the two germline ends. Looked up from germline, CDR1 is SGHRS and CDR2 is YFSETQ. This CDR3 is CASSWGYLKVQDAATNEKLFF. The CDR3 nucleotides are TGCGCCAGCAGCTGGGGTTATCTTAAGGTTCAGGATGCAGCAACTAATGAAAAACTGTTTTTT.